The rows below give T cell receptor beta chains drawn from one sample of a study of shared clonotypes between healthy human individuals. Sequencing was performed with immunoSEQ multiplex PCR; in TCRdb, only in-frame clones are kept and a portion is missing. The table shows 1.6 million or so clones, with around 97% occurring only once. The sample consisted of naive CD4+ T cells sorted from blood. The receptors were sampled from a man aged 25 to 40 in good health. Both conserved end residues are part of each CDR3. Each record gives: D gene, V gene, clone size, J gene, CDR3 protein, CDR3 DNA. D genes are given only for firm matches. Expanded clones are given a class, and other clones once, few, many or no size at all.

d_gene: TRBD2; v_gene: TRBV6-6; abundance: once; j_gene: TRBJ2-7; CDR3aa: CASSYSGGRDEQYF; CDR3nt: TGTGCCAGCAGTTACTCGGGAGGGCGGGACGAGCAGTACTTC
d_gene: -; v_gene: TRBV5-1; abundance: -; j_gene: TRBJ1-4; CDR3aa: CASSYTGTDEKLFF; CDR3nt: TGCGCCAGCAGCTACACAGGGACGGACGAAAAACTGTTTTTT
d_gene: -; v_gene: TRBV5-1; abundance: once; j_gene: TRBJ2-1; CDR3aa: CASARESSYNEQFF; CDR3nt: TGCGCCAGCGCCAGGGAGAGCTCCTACAATGAGCAGTTCTTC
d_gene: -; v_gene: TRBV10-3; abundance: -; j_gene: TRBJ2-2; CDR3aa: CAISEPAEVTGELFF; CDR3nt: TGTGCCATCAGTGAGCCCGCAGAAGTCACCGGGGAGCTGTTTTTT
d_gene: -; v_gene: TRBV4-1; abundance: -; j_gene: TRBJ1-5; CDR3aa: CASSHRVDSNQPQHF; CDR3nt: TGCGCCAGCAGCCATCGGGTAGATAGCAATCAGCCCCAGCATTTT
d_gene: TRBD2; v_gene: TRBV28; abundance: -; j_gene: TRBJ2-7; CDR3aa: CASSSPGGPSEQYF; CDR3nt: TGTGCCAGCAGCTCACCGGGAGGGCCTTCCGAGCAGTACTTC
d_gene: TRBD1; v_gene: TRBV27; abundance: few; j_gene: TRBJ1-4; CDR3aa: CASRSGGSGEKLFF; CDR3nt: TGTGCCAGCAGATCAGGGGGGTCTGGTGAAAAACTGTTTTTT
d_gene: -; v_gene: TRBV6-6; abundance: -; j_gene: TRBJ2-3; CDR3aa: CASRTAEDTQYF; CDR3nt: TGTGCCAGCAGAACTGCGGAAGATACGCAGTATTTT
d_gene: TRBD2; v_gene: TRBV19; abundance: -; j_gene: TRBJ2-5; CDR3aa: CASSSRLAGGEETQYF; CDR3nt: TGTGCCAGTAGTTCCCGACTAGCGGGAGGGGAAGAGACCCAGTACTTC
d_gene: TRBD1; v_gene: TRBV29-1; abundance: -; j_gene: TRBJ2-7; CDR3aa: CSSRGTGGSEQYF; CDR3nt: TGCAGCTCACGAGGGACAGGGGGCTCCGAGCAGTACTTC
d_gene: -; v_gene: TRBV25-1; abundance: -; j_gene: TRBJ2-1; CDR3aa: CASSRPGNEQFF; CDR3nt: TGTGCCAGCTCCCGCCCGGGGAATGAGCAGTTCTTC
d_gene: -; v_gene: TRBV4-1; abundance: -; j_gene: TRBJ2-2; CDR3aa: CASSPVQTGNGELFF; CDR3nt: TGCGCCAGCAGCCCCGTACAGACTGGTAACGGGGAGCTGTTTTTT
d_gene: -; v_gene: TRBV6-1; abundance: -; j_gene: TRBJ1-5; CDR3aa: CASSEGPGGQPQHF; CDR3nt: TGTGCCAGCAGTGAGGGCCCGGGCGGTCAGCCCCAGCATTTT
d_gene: -; v_gene: TRBV9; abundance: -; j_gene: TRBJ1-1; CDR3aa: CASSLTGTSNTEAFF; CDR3nt: TGTGCCAGCAGCCTCACCGGGACCTCGAACACTGAAGCTTTCTTT
d_gene: TRBD1; v_gene: TRBV4-2; abundance: -; j_gene: TRBJ2-7; CDR3aa: CASSQENRGSYEQYF; CDR3nt: TGTGCCAGCAGCCAAGAAAACAGGGGGAGCTACGAGCAGTACTTC
d_gene: -; v_gene: TRBV18; abundance: once; j_gene: TRBJ1-1; CDR3aa: CASSFYFGGEDAAEAFF; CDR3nt: TGTGCCAGCTCCTTCTACTTTGGGGGAGAAGATGCGGCTGAAGCTTTCTTT
d_gene: TRBD2; v_gene: TRBV9; abundance: -; j_gene: TRBJ2-5; CDR3aa: CASSGAPSGQETQYF; CDR3nt: TGTGCCAGCAGCGGAGCCCCTAGCGGCCAAGAGACCCAGTACTTC
d_gene: TRBD2; v_gene: TRBV28; abundance: -; j_gene: TRBJ2-7; CDR3aa: CASRNTPWWGGSYEQYF; CDR3nt: TGTGCCAGCAGAAATACCCCGTGGTGGGGGGGATCCTACGAGCAGTACTTC
d_gene: -; v_gene: TRBV28; abundance: -; j_gene: TRBJ1-5; CDR3aa: CASSLWGFNQPQHF; CDR3nt: TGTGCCAGCAGTTTATGGGGTTTCAATCAGCCCCAGCATTTT
d_gene: -; v_gene: TRBV19; abundance: -; j_gene: TRBJ1-1; CDR3aa: CASSILGRGDTEAFF; CDR3nt: TGTGCCAGTAGTATTTTGGGCAGGGGTGACACTGAAGCTTTCTTT
d_gene: -; v_gene: TRBV5-4; abundance: -; j_gene: TRBJ1-1; CDR3aa: CASSLAGDSGTEAFF; CDR3nt: TGTGCCAGCAGCTTGGCGGGGGACTCCGGCACTGAAGCTTTCTTT
d_gene: -; v_gene: TRBV5-5; abundance: -; j_gene: TRBJ1-5; CDR3aa: CASSPGGTSNQPQHF; CDR3nt: TGTGCCAGCAGCCCGGGTGGTACGAGCAATCAGCCCCAGCATTTT
d_gene: -; v_gene: TRBV6-5; abundance: -; j_gene: TRBJ2-1; CDR3aa: CASSFPGTNEQFF; CDR3nt: TGTGCCAGCAGTTTTCCAGGGACCAATGAGCAGTTCTTC
d_gene: TRBD2; v_gene: TRBV14; abundance: once; j_gene: TRBJ2-2; CDR3aa: CASSPRLAANTGELFF; CDR3nt: TGTGCCAGCAGCCCGCGGCTAGCGGCTAACACCGGGGAGCTGTTTTTT
d_gene: -; v_gene: TRBV27; abundance: -; j_gene: TRBJ2-4; CDR3aa: CASSSRAKNIQYF; CDR3nt: TGTGCCAGCAGTTCCAGGGCCAAAAACATTCAGTACTTC
d_gene: -; v_gene: TRBV9; abundance: -; j_gene: TRBJ2-2; CDR3aa: CASSVGLIGELFF; CDR3nt: TGTGCCAGCAGCGTAGGGCTAATCGGGGAGCTGTTTTTT
d_gene: -; v_gene: TRBV6-1; abundance: -; j_gene: TRBJ1-1; CDR3aa: CASRRNTEAFF; CDR3nt: TGTGCCAGCAGGAGGAACACTGAAGCTTTCTTT
d_gene: -; v_gene: TRBV25-1; abundance: once; j_gene: TRBJ2-7; CDR3aa: CASSDRDEQYF; CDR3nt: TGTGCCTCCTCGGACCGTGACGAGCAGTACTTC
d_gene: -; v_gene: TRBV6-1; abundance: -; j_gene: TRBJ1-3; CDR3aa: CASSEASGPGNTIYF; CDR3nt: TGTGCCAGCAGTGAAGCTTCGGGGCCCGGAAACACCATATATTTT
d_gene: -; v_gene: TRBV9; abundance: -; j_gene: TRBJ2-1; CDR3aa: CASSVGGDSSHEQFF; CDR3nt: TGTGCCAGCAGCGTAGGCGGGGATAGCTCTCATGAGCAGTTCTTC
d_gene: TRBD1; v_gene: TRBV11-2; abundance: -; j_gene: TRBJ1-2; CDR3aa: CASSSPDRFFGGYTF; CDR3nt: TGTGCCAGCAGCTCCCCGGACAGGTTCTTCGGTGGCTACACCTTC
d_gene: TRBD2; v_gene: TRBV30; abundance: -; j_gene: TRBJ2-7; CDR3aa: CAWIDRAGGYYEQYF; CDR3nt: TGTGCCTGGATCGACAGAGCGGGAGGCTACTACGAGCAGTACTTC
d_gene: -; v_gene: TRBV5-1; abundance: -; j_gene: TRBJ1-1; CDR3aa: CASSSYLGGAVGTEAFF; CDR3nt: TGCGCCAGCAGCTCCTACCTTGGGGGGGCCGTCGGCACTGAAGCTTTCTTT
d_gene: TRBD2; v_gene: TRBV7-2; abundance: once; j_gene: TRBJ2-1; CDR3aa: CASSFSGNHNEQFF; CDR3nt: TGTGCCAGCAGCTTTAGCGGGAACCACAATGAGCAGTTCTTC
d_gene: -; v_gene: TRBV28; abundance: -; j_gene: TRBJ2-1; CDR3aa: CASSFREQFF; CDR3nt: TGTGCCAGCAGTTTTCGGGAGCAGTTCTTC
d_gene: -; v_gene: TRBV18; abundance: -; j_gene: TRBJ2-4; CDR3aa: CASSPDSGAKNIQYF; CDR3nt: TGTGCCAGCTCACCCGATAGTGGGGCCAAAAACATTCAGTACTTC
d_gene: -; v_gene: TRBV7-2; abundance: -; j_gene: TRBJ2-2; CDR3aa: CASGPHYTGELFF; CDR3nt: TGTGCCAGCGGTCCCCATTACACCGGGGAGCTGTTTTTT
d_gene: TRBD1; v_gene: TRBV29-1; abundance: -; j_gene: TRBJ1-1; CDR3aa: CSVAGTGNPEAFF; CDR3nt: TGCAGCGTTGCCGGGACAGGTAACCCTGAAGCTTTCTTT
d_gene: -; v_gene: TRBV29-1; abundance: -; j_gene: TRBJ2-1; CDR3aa: CSVEWGGEQFF; CDR3nt: TGCAGCGTTGAATGGGGGGGCGAGCAGTTCTTC
d_gene: -; v_gene: TRBV30; abundance: -; j_gene: TRBJ1-1; CDR3aa: CAWSLALRDTEAFF; CDR3nt: TGTGCGTGGTCTCTCGCCCTTCGGGACACTGAAGCTTTCTTT
d_gene: TRBD2; v_gene: TRBV5-1; abundance: -; j_gene: TRBJ2-3; CDR3aa: CASSLPPSGPSTDTQYF; CDR3nt: TGCGCCAGCAGCTTGCCTCCTAGCGGCCCTAGCACAGATACGCAGTATTTT
d_gene: -; v_gene: TRBV28; abundance: -; j_gene: TRBJ2-2; CDR3aa: CASTLGSLNTGELFF; CDR3nt: TGTGCCAGCACTCTCGGGTCATTGAACACCGGGGAGCTGTTTTTT
d_gene: -; v_gene: TRBV14; abundance: -; j_gene: TRBJ1-4; CDR3aa: CASSQTYEKLFF; CDR3nt: TGTGCCAGCAGCCAAACTTACGAAAAACTGTTTTTT
d_gene: -; v_gene: TRBV29-1; abundance: -; j_gene: TRBJ2-1; CDR3aa: CSVSGTTMSQWVRGGDNEQFF; CDR3nt: TGCAGCGTTTCCGGGACAACTATGTCCCAATGGGTGCGGGGCGGCGACAATGAGCAGTTCTTC
d_gene: -; v_gene: TRBV7-2; abundance: -; j_gene: TRBJ2-2; CDR3aa: CASRRGRGNTGELFF; CDR3nt: TGTGCCAGCAGGCGGGGCAGGGGGAACACCGGGGAGCTGTTTTTT
d_gene: -; v_gene: TRBV10-3; abundance: -; j_gene: TRBJ2-3; CDR3aa: CAISDTGTDTQYF; CDR3nt: TGTGCCATCAGTGATACAGGCACAGATACGCAGTATTTT
d_gene: TRBD2; v_gene: TRBV28; abundance: -; j_gene: TRBJ2-7; CDR3aa: CASSFVRGLAGPYEQYF; CDR3nt: TGTGCCAGCAGTTTTGTACGCGGACTAGCGGGACCTTACGAGCAGTACTTC
d_gene: TRBD2; v_gene: TRBV6-5; abundance: -; j_gene: TRBJ2-4; CDR3aa: CASSKMAGEKNIQYF; CDR3nt: TGTGCCAGCAGTAAGATGGCGGGGGAGAAAAACATTCAGTACTTC
d_gene: -; v_gene: TRBV6-1; abundance: -; j_gene: TRBJ2-7; CDR3aa: CASRTWGGDEQYF; CDR3nt: TGTGCCAGCAGGACGTGGGGAGGCGACGAGCAGTACTTC
d_gene: -; v_gene: TRBV18; abundance: -; j_gene: TRBJ2-7; CDR3aa: CASSPVTSYEQYF; CDR3nt: TGTGCCAGCTCACCCGTAACTAGCTACGAGCAGTACTTC
d_gene: TRBD1; v_gene: TRBV5-8; abundance: -; j_gene: TRBJ1-5; CDR3aa: CASSPMEGASNQPQHF; CDR3nt: TGTGCCAGCAGCCCAATGGAGGGGGCGAGCAATCAGCCCCAGCATTTT
d_gene: TRBD1; v_gene: TRBV6-1; abundance: -; j_gene: TRBJ2-2; CDR3aa: CALLGQGAGELFF; CDR3nt: TGTGCCCTTTTGGGACAGGGGGCCGGGGAGCTGTTTTTT
d_gene: -; v_gene: TRBV20-1; abundance: -; j_gene: TRBJ2-7; CDR3aa: CSARVSGEQYF; CDR3nt: TGCAGTGCTAGAGTTTCGGGGGAGCAGTACTTC
d_gene: -; v_gene: TRBV14; abundance: -; j_gene: TRBJ1-2; CDR3aa: CASSSGKTYGYTF; CDR3nt: TGTGCCAGCAGCTCTGGAAAGACCTATGGCTACACCTTC